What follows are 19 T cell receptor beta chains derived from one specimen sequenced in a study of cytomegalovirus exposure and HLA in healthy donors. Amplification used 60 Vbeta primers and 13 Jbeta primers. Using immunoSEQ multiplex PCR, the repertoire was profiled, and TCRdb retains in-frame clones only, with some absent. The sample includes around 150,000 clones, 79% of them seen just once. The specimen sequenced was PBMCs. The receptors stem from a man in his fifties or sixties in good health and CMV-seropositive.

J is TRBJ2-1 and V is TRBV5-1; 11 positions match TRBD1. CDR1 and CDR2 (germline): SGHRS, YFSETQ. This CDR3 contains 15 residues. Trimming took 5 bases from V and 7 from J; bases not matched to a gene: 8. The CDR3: CASRGGQGGQNEQFF. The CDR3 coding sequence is TGCGCCAGCAGAGGGGGACAGGGGGGACAGAATGAGCAGTTCTTC.

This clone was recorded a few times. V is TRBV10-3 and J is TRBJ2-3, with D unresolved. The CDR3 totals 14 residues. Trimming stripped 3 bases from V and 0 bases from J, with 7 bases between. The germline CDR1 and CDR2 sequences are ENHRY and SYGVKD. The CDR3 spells CAISDYRSTDTQYF. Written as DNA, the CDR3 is TGTGCCATCAGTGATTATCGGAGCACAGATACGCAGTATTTT.

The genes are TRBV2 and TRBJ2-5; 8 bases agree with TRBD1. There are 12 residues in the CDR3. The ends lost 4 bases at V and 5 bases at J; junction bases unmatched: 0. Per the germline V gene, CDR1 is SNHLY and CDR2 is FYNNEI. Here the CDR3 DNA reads TGTGCCAGCAGTGGGACAGGGGAGACCCAGTACTTC. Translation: CASSGTGETQYF.

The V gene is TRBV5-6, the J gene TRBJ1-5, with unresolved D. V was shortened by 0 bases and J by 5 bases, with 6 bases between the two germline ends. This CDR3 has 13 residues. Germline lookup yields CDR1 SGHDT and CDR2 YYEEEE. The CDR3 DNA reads TGTGCCAGCAGCTTGGGTCCGGATCAGCCCCAGCATTTT. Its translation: CASSLGPDQPQHF.

The CDR3 DNA sequence: TGTGCCAGCAGCTTAGTCCCTAGCGGACCGAACACCGGGGAGCTGTTTTTT. Its protein is CASSLVPSGPNTGELFF. The V call is TRBV7-9, the J call TRBJ2-2; the match to TRBD2 covers 7 bases. Losses at the gene ends were 1 base for V and 0 bases for J; bases not matched to a gene: 5. Germline V gives CDR1 SEHNR, CDR2 FQNEAQ (reference sequence). The CDR3 consists of 17 residues. The whole variable domain, filled in from reference TRBV7-9 and TRBJ2-2, reads DTGVSQNPRHKITKRGQNVTFRCDPISEHNRLYWYRQTLGQGPEFLTYFQNEAQLEKSRLLSDRFSAERPKGSFSTLEIQRTEQGDSAMYLCASSLVPSGPNTGELFFGEGSRLTVL.

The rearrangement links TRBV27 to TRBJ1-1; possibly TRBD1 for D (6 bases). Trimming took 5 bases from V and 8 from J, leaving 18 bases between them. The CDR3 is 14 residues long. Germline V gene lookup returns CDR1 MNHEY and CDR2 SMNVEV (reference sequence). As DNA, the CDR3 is TGTGCCAGCAGTAGATACAGGGACGGGGTAGAAGCTTTCTTT. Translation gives CASSRYRDGVEAFF.

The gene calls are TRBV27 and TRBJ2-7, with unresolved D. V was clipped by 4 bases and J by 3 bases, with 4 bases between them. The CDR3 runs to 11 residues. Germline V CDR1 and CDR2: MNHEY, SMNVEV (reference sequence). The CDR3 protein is CASSYNYEQYF. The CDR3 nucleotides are TGTGCCAGCAGTTATAACTACGAGCAGTACTTC.

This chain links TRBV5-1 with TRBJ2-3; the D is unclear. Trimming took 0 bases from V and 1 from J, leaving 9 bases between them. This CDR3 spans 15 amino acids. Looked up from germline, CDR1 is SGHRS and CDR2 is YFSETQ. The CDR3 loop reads CASSLAARGTDTQYF. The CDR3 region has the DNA TGCGCCAGCAGCTTGGCCGCGAGAGGCACAGATACGCAGTATTTT.

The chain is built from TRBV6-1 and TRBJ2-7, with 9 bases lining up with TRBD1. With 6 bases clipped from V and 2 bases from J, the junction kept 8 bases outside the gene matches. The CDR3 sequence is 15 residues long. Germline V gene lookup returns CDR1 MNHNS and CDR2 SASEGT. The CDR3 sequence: CASRGQGDRPYEQYF. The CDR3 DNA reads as TGTGCCAGCAGGGGACAGGGAGATCGCCCCTACGAGCAGTACTTC.

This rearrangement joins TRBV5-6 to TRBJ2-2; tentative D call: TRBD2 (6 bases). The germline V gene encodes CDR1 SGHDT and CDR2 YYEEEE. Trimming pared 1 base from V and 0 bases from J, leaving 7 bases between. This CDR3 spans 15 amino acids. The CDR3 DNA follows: TGTGCCAGCAGCTTGCGGAGGGCGAACACCGGGGAGCTGTTTTTT. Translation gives CASSLRRANTGELFF.

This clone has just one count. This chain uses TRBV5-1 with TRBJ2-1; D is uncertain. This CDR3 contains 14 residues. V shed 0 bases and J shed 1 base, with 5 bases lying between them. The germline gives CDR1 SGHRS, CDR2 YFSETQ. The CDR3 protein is CASSLGRSYNEQFF. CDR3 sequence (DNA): TGCGCCAGCAGCTTGGGCAGGTCCTACAATGAGCAGTTCTTC. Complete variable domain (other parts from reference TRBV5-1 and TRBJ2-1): KAGVTQTPRYLIKTRGQQVTLSCSPISGHRSVSWYQQTPGQGLQFLFEYFSETQRNKGNFPGRFSGRQFSNSRSEMNVSTLELGDSALYLCASSLGRSYNEQFFGPGTRLTVL.

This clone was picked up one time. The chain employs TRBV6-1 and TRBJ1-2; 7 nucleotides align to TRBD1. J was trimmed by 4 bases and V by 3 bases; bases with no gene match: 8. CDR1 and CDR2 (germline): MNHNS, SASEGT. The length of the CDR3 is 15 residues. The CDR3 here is CASSDLGGEGYGYTF. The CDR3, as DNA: TGTGCCAGCAGTGACTTAGGGGGCGAAGGCTATGGCTACACCTTC.

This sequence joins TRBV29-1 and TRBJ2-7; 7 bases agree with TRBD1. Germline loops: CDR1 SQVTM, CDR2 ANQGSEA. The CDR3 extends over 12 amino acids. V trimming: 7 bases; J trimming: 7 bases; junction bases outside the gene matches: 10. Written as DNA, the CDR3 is TGCAGCGGTTATTCCGGGACAGAGGAGCAGTACTTC. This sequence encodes CSGYSGTEEQYF.

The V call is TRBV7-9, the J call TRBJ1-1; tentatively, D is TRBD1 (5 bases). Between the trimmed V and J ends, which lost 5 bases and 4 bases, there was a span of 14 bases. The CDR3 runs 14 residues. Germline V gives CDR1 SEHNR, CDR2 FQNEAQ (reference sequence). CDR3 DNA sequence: TGTGCCAGCAGCCAAGAGTATGGGGCCACTGAAGCTTTCTTT. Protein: CASSQEYGATEAFF.

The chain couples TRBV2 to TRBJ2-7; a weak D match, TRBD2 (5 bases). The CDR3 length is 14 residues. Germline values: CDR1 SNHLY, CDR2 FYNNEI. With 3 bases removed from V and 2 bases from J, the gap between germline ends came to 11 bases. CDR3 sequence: CASSESSGAYEQYF. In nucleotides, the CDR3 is TGTGCCAGCAGTGAGTCCAGCGGAGCCTACGAGCAGTACTTC.

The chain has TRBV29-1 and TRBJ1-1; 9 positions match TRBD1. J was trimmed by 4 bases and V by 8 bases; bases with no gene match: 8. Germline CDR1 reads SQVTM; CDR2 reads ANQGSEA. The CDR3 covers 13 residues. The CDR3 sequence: CSYSGTGLTEAFF. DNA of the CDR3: TGCAGCTATTCCGGGACAGGGCTCACTGAAGCTTTCTTT.

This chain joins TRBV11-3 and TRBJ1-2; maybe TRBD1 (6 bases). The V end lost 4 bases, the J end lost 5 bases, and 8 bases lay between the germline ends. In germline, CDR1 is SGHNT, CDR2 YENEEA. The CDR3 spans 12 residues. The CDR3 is CASSSGDYGYTF. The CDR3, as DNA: TGTGCCAGCAGCTCAGGGGATTATGGCTACACCTTC.

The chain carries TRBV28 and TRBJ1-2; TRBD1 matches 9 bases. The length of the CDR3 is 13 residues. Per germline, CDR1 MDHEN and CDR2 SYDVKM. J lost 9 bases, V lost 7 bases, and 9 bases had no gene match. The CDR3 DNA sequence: TGTGCCAGCAAACCGGGACAGGGAGGTAGCTACACCTTC. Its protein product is CASKPGQGGSYTF.

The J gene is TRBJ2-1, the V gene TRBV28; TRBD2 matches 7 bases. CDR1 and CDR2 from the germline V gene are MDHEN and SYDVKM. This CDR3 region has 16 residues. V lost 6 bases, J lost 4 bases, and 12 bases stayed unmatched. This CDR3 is CASRTPRDYLYNEQFF. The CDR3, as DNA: TGTGCCAGCAGAACCCCTCGGGACTACCTATACAATGAGCAGTTCTTC.